This TCR beta chain was retrieved from a study of post-analysis software for immune sequencing data. Turning to the study itself: As for disease course, relapsing-remitting, secondary progressive and progressive-relapsing multiple sclerosis were all included.

Points on this clonotype: Its target is unknown.

Libraries were made from TCR beta cDNA, and they carried unique molecular identifiers. It was from about 0.98 to 11 million T cells that approximately 500,000 cDNA molecules came. One entry per CDR3 protein results from TCRdb running MiXCR on the PCR reads. The sample holds about 570,000 distinct CDR3 sequences, around 31% seen once. General study points: When compared against controls, multiple sclerosis patients showed significantly lower normalized Chao1 diversity. With TRBV5-6, TRBV5-1 and TRBV20-1 included, 4 or 5 TRBV segments were more frequent in patients than in controls. Same-batch preparations were strongly co-clustered by F measure.

In germline, CDR1 is SEHNR, CDR2 FQNEAQ (reference sequence). V lost 7 bases, J lost 0 bases, and 13 bases lay in between. The CDR3 runs 14 residues. The sample was blood. The receptor was isolated from a girl aged 2 to 17 with multiple sclerosis. The chain has TRBV7-9 and TRBJ2-7; the D gene is possibly TRBD2 (5 bases). The CDR3 coding sequence is TGTGCCAGCACCAAAGGTGGGAGCTCCTACGAGCAGTACTTC. The encoded protein is CASTKGGSSYEQYF.